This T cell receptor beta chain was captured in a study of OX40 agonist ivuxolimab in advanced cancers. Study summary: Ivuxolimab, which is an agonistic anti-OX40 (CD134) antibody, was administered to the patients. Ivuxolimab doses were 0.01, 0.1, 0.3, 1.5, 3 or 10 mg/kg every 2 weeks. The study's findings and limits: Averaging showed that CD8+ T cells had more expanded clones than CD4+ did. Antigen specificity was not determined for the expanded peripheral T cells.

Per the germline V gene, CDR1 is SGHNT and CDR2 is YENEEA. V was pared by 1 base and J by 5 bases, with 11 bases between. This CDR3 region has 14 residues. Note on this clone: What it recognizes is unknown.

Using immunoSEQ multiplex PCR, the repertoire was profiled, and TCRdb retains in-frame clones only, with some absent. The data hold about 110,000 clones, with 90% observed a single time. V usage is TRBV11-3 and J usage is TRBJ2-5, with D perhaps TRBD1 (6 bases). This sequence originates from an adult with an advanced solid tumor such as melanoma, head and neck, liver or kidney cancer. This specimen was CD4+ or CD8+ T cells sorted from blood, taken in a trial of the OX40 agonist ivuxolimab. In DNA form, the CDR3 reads TGTGCCAGCAGCTTAGGGCAGGGGTTTGAGACCCAGTACTTC. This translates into CASSLGQGFETQYF. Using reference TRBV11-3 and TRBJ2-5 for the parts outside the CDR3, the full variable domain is EAGVVQSPRYKIIEKKQPVAFWCNPISGHNTLYWYLQNLGQGPELLIRYENEEAVDDSQLPKDRFSAERLKGVDSTLKIQPAELGDSAVYLCASSLGQGFETQYFGPGTRLLVL.